Presented here are 17 T cell receptor beta chains from one specimen sequenced in a study of T cells expressing NK-cell markers. TCRdb reworked the 5' RACE reads into one entry per CDR3 protein, no DNA. In all, the sample yields fewer than 400,000 distinct CDR3 sequences. Sequencing was carried out using blood T cells: a sorted CD56 or NKG2C T cell subset, CD4+ or CD8+ T cells, or bulk PBMC T cells (not recorded which). These receptor sequences come from a man aged 18-75 years in good health.

V and J are TRBV7-9 and TRBJ1-2. CDR1 is SEHNR, CDR2 FQNEAQ, per germline (reference sequence). The length of the CDR3 is 15 residues. The CDR3 loop is CASSTQVGREHGYTF. The full variable domain, with the rest looked up from reference TRBV7-9 and TRBJ1-2, is DTGVSQNPRHKITKRGQNVTFRCDPISEHNRLYWYRQTLGQGPEFLTYFQNEAQLEKSRLLSDRFSAERPKGSFSTLEIQRTEQGDSAMYLCASSTQVGREHGYTFGSGTRLTVV.

The chain has TRBV2 and TRBJ2-3; TCRdb picks TRBD1, but there is no DNA to check that call. This CDR3 has 16 amino acids. Germline V gene sequence: CDR1 SNHLY, CDR2 FYNNEI. CDR3 region: CASSEKGGISTDTQYF. Supplemented by reference TRBV2 and TRBJ2-3, the full variable domain reads EPEVTQTPSHQVTQMGQEVILRCVPISNHLYFYWYRQILGQKVEFLVSFYNNEISEKSEIFDDQFSVERPDGSNFTLKIRSTKLEDSAMYFCASSEKGGISTDTQYFGPGTRLTVL.

V and J are TRBV5-1 and TRBJ1-5; with no DNA, the TCRdb D assignment of TRBD1 cannot be verified. The CDR3 contains 17 residues. Germline CDR1 is SGHRS and CDR2 is YFSETQ. CDR3 sequence reads: CASSLGQGDYSNQPQHF.

The CDR3 sequence: CASSLSGQGIIHF. The chain carries TRBV6-5 and TRBJ1-6; TCRdb's D call of TRBD1 is untestable without DNA. The CDR3 sequence is 13 residues long. Germline values: CDR1 MNHEY, CDR2 SVGAGI.

V usage is TRBV7-8 and J usage is TRBJ1-5; TCRdb's D gene call, TRBD1, goes unchecked for lack of DNA. The V gene's germline CDR1 is SGHVS and CDR2 FQNEAQ. The CDR3 runs 15 residues. The CDR3 spells CASSLGDNRVWPQHF.

CDR3: CATSDASYTGGFGYTF. This chain uses TRBV24-1 with TRBJ1-2; the TCRdb call, TRBD1, lacks DNA for checking. The CDR3 length is 16 residues. CDR1 and CDR2 from the germline V gene are KGHDR and SFDVKD.

The rearrangement uses TRBV12-3 or TRBV12-4 and TRBJ2-3. This CDR3 is built from 15 residues. The CDR3: CASSFSITGTDTQYF.

The chain is built from TRBV12-3 or TRBV12-4 and TRBJ1-3; lacking DNA, the TRBD1 call made by TCRdb goes unchecked. CDR3 size: 14 residues. CDR3 amino acids: CAIFREQAGNTIYF.

The chain carries TRBV5-1 and TRBJ2-2. CDR1 and CDR2 (germline): SGHRS, YFSETQ. This CDR3 region has 18 residues. CDR3 region: CASSLGIQWTANTGELFF.

The chain combines TRBV6-1 with TRBJ1-1; the D call of TRBD1 rests on TCRdb alone, since no DNA is present to check it. CDR3 length: 16 residues. Germline CDR1 MNHNS, CDR2 SASEGT. CDR3 residues: CASSTRRQAPPEEAFF.

The V call is TRBV2, the J call TRBJ2-3. This CDR3 has 13 amino acids. CDR1 is SNHLY and CDR2 is FYNNEI in the germline V gene. The CDR3 spells CASTEGNLNTQYF.

The J gene is TRBJ2-7, the V gene TRBV12-5. The CDR3 extends over 13 amino acids. The germline V gene has CDR1 LGHNT and CDR2 FRNRAP. CDR3 loop: CASGFSHSYEQYF.

V gene TRBV5-6 combines with J gene TRBJ2-2; TCRdb names TRBD1, which stays unverified in the absence of DNA. Germline V CDR1 and CDR2: SGHDT, YYEEEE. The CDR3 runs 16 residues. The CDR3 region is CASTWDRVKRTGELFF.

The rearrangement uses TRBV9 and TRBJ2-7; the D gene TCRdb calls, TRBD1, cannot be checked with no DNA. This CDR3 has 15 residues. From germline, CDR1 is SGDLS and CDR2 YYNGEE. The CDR3 is CASREGQESGYEQYF.

This chain links TRBV6-6 with TRBJ1-2; the TCRdb D gene call, TRBD1, has no DNA to confirm it. Germline V CDR1 and CDR2: MNHNY, SVGAGI (reference sequence). The CDR3 has 11 amino acids. This CDR3 reads CASWGGYGYTF.

This chain connects TRBV6-1 to TRBJ2-7. The CDR3 is 13 amino acids. CDR1 MNHNS and CDR2 SASEGT come from the germline V gene. The CDR3 spells CASSVARDYEQYF.

The chain combines TRBV5-6 with TRBJ2-3; TCRdb's D gene call, TRBD1, goes unchecked for lack of DNA. Germline V gene lookup returns CDR1 SGHDT and CDR2 YYEEEE. This CDR3 region has 14 residues. CDR3 in amino acids: CASRQVLQIDTQYF.